This T cell receptor (beta chain) appears in the sequencing data of a study of cytotoxic CD8 clonotypes in ibrutinib-treated CLL. Overall study: The group held under twelve relapsed/refractory and around 15 treatment-naive patients, with roughly 17 IGHV unmutated. Timing of response sample collection was a median roughly twelve months after treatment start, with a range of 6 to 36. Productive templates per sample averaged approximately 250,000; productive rearrangements, 80,000 to 95,000.

A remark on this clone: The antigen remains unidentified.

With V trimmed by 5 bases and J by 3 bases, 8 bases remained unmatched. CDR1 is SGHVS, CDR2 FQNEAQ, per germline. This CDR3 has 15 amino acids. Regarding the study as a whole: In comparison with age-matched healthy donors, baseline clonality was higher and tracked circulating CD8+ T-cell counts.

Method: immunoSEQ multiplex PCR; TCRdb's copy keeps in-frame clones and lacks some. The data show fewer than 100,000 clones, 70% to 80% seen once. The gene calls are TRBV7-8 and TRBJ2-3; 7 bases agree with TRBD1. The source material was PBMCs, sampled after 12 months of ibrutinib treatment. The clonotype originates from a human donor with chronic lymphocytic leukemia. CDR3 residues: CASSRRQGATDTQYF. DNA of the CDR3: TGTGCCAGCAGCCGGAGACAGGGAGCAACAGATACGCAGTATTTT. The variable domain in full, completed from reference TRBV7-8 and TRBJ2-3, reads GAGVSQSPRYKVAKRGQDVALRCDPISGHVSLFWYQQALGQGPEFLTYFQNEAQLDKSGLPSDRFFAERPEGSVSTLKIQRTQQEDSAVYLCASSRRQGATDTQYFGPGTRLTVL.